Sequencing of this T cell receptor (beta chain) was carried out in a study of OX40 agonist ivuxolimab in advanced cancers. Across the whole study: The patients' treatment was ivuxolimab, an agonistic anti-OX40 (CD134) antibody.

Germline CDR1 and CDR2: MNHEY and SVGAGI. V was shortened by 6 bases and J by 4 bases, with 14 bases between the two germline ends. This CDR3 spans 14 amino acids. Measured with immunoSEQ multiplex PCR; TCRdb has only the in-frame clones, and not every one. The repertoire consists of 30,000 to 40,000 clones, with roughly nine tenths occurring once and the leading ten covering about 35%. Sequenced material: CD4+ or CD8+ T cells sorted from blood, taken in a trial of the OX40 agonist ivuxolimab. The gene calls are TRBV6-5 and TRBJ2-3; either TRBD1 or TRBD2 may supply D (5 bases each). The TCR comes from an adult with an advanced solid tumor such as melanoma, head and neck, liver or kidney cancer. The CDR3 DNA is TGTGCCAGCAGCTCGGCCGGGGCCCCAGATACGCAGTATTTT. Amino acids: CASSSAGAPDTQYF.